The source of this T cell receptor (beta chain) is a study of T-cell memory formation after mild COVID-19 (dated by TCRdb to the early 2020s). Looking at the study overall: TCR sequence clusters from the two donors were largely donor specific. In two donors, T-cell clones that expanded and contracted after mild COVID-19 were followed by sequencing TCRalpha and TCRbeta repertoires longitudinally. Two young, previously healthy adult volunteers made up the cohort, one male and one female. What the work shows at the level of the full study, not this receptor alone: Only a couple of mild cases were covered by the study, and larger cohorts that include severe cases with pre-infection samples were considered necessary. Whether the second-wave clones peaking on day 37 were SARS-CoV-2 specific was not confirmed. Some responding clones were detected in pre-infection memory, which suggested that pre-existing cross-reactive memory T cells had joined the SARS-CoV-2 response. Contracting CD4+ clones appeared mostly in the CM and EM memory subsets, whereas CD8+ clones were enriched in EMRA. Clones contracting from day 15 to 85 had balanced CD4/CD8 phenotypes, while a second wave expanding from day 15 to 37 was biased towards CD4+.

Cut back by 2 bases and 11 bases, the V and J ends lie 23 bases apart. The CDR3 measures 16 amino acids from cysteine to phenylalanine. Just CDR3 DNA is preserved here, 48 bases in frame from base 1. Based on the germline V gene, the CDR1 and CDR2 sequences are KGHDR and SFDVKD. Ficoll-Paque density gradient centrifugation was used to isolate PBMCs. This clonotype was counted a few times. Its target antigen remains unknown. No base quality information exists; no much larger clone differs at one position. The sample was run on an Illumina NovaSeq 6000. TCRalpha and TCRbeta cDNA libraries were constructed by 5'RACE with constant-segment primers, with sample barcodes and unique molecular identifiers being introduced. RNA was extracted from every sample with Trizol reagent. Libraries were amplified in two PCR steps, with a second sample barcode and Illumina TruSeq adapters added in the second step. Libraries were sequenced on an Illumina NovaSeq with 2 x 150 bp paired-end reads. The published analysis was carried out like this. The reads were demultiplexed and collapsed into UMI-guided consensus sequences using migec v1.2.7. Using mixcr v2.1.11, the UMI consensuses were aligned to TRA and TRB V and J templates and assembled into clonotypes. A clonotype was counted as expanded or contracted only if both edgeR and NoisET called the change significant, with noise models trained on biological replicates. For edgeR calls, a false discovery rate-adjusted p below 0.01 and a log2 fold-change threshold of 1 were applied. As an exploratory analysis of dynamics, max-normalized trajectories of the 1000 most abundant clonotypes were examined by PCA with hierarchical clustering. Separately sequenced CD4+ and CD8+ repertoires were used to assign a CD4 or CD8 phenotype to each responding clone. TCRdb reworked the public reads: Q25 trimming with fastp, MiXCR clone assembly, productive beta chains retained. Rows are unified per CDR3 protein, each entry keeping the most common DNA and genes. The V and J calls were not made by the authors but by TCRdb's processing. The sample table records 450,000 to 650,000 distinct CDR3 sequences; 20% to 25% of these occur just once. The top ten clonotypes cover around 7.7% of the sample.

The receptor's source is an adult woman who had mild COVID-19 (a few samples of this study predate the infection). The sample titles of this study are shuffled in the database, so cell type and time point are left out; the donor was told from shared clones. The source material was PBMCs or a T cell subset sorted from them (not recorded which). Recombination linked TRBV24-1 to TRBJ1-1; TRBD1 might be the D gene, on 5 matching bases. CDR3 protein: CATSDSISGGKSRAFF. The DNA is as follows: TGTGCCACCAGTGATTCTATTTCGGGGGGAAAGTCAAGGGCTTTCTTT.